This T cell receptor (beta chain) derives from a study of CD8 T cells in ankylosing spondylitis. V shed 2 bases, J shed 5 bases, and the junction held 5 bases outside the gene matches. The CDR3 spans 16 residues. CDR1 and CDR2 from the germline V gene are MGHRA and YSYEKL. TCRdb redid the calling of the 5' RACE reads with MiXCR, one entry per CDR3 protein. The table lists around 150,000 distinct CDR3 sequences, around two fifths of them singletons. In this sample, this clonotype turned up a few times. Its antigen is as yet unknown. General study findings and limits: Seemingly distinctive of ankylosing spondylitis blood was a TCR beta motif formed by eight highly homologous variants.

This rearrangement joins TRBV4-1 to TRBJ1-5; 11 nucleotides agree with TRBD1. The clonotype was recovered from a male donor with ankylosing spondylitis. Input material: synovial fluid, either unsorted or a sorted T cell fraction (not recorded which). The CDR3 DNA reads TGCGCCAGCAGCCAATCCGGGACAGGGGGGTATCAGCCCCAGCATTTT. This codes for CASSQSGTGGYQPQHF.